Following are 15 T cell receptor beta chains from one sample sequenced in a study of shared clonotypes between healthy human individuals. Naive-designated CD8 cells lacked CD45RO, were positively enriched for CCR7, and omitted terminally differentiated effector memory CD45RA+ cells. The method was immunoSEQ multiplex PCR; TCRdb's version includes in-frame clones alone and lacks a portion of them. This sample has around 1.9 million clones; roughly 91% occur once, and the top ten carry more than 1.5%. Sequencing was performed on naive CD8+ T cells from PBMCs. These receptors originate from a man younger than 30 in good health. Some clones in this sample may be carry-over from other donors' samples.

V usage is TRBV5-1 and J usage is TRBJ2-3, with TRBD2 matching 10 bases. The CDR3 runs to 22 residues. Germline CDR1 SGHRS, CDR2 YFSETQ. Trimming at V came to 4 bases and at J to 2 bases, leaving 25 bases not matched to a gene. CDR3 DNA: TGCGCCAGCAGCATTGTTAGGACGGGACTAGCGATGGACCCCGTTAACACAGATACGCAGTATTTT. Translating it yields CASSIVRTGLAMDPVNTDTQYF.

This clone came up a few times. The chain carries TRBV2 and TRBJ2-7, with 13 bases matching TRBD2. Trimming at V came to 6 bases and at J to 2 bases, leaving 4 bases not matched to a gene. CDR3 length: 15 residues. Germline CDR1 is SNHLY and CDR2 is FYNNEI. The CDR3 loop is CASRPGLAGAYEQYF. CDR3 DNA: TGTGCCAGCAGACCCGGACTAGCGGGAGCCTACGAGCAGTACTTC.

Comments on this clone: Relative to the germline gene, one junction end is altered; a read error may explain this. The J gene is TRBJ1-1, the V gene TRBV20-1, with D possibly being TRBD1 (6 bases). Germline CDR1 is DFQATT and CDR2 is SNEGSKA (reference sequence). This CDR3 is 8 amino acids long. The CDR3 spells CSALDSSF. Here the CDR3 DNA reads TGCAGTGCTTTGGACAGTTCCTTT.

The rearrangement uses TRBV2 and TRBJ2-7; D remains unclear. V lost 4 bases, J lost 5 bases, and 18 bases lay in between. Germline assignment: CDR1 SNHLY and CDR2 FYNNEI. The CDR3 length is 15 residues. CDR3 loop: CASSGELPLLHEQYF. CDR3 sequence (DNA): TGTGCCAGCAGTGGGGAACTCCCTTTATTACACGAGCAGTACTTC.

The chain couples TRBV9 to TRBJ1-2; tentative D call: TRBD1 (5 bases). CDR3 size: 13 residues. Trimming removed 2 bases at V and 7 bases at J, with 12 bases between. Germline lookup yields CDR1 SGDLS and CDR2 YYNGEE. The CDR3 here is CASSVREGFGYTF. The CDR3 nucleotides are TGTGCCAGCAGCGTCCGAGAGGGGTTTGGCTACACCTTC.

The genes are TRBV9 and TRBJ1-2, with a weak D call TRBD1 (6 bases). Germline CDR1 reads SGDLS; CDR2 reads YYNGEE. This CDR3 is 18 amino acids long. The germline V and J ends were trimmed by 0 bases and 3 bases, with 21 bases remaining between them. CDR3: CASSVAWGGTRSHYGYTF. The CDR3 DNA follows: TGTGCCAGCAGCGTAGCTTGGGGGGGCACCAGGTCGCACTATGGCTACACCTTC.

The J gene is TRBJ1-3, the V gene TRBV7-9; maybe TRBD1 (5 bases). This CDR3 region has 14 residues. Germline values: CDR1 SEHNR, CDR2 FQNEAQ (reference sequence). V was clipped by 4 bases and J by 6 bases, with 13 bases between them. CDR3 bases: TGTGCCAGCAGCTCCATGGGACTGGTAAACACCATATATTTT. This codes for CASSSMGLVNTIYF.

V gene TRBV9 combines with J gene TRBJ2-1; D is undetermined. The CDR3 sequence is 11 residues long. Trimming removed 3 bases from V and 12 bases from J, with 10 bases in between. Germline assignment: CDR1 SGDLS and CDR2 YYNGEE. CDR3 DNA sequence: TGTGCCAGCAGCGCCGTAGACGGGCAGTTCTTC. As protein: CASSAVDGQFF.

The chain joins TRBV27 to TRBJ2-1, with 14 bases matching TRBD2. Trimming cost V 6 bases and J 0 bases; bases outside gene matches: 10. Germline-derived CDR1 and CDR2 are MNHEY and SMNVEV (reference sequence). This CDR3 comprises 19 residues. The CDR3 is CASREGLAGAMGSYNEQFF. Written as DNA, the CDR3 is TGTGCCAGCAGGGAGGGACTAGCGGGAGCTATGGGCTCCTACAATGAGCAGTTCTTC.

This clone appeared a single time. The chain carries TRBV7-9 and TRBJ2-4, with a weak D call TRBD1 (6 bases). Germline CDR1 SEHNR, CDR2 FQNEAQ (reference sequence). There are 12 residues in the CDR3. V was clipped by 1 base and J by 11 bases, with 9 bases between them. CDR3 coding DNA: TGTGCCAGCAGCTTAGATTACAGGGTTCAGTACTTC. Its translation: CASSLDYRVQYF.

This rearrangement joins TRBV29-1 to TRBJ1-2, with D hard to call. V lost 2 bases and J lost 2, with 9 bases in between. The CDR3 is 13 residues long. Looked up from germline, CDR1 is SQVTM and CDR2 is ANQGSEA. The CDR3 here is CSVEQPKNYGYTF. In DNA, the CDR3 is TGCAGCGTTGAACAGCCCAAAAACTATGGCTACACCTTC. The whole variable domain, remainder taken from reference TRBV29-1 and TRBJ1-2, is SAVISQKPSRDICQRGTSLTIQCQVDSQVTMMFWYRQQPGQSLTLIATANQGSEATYESGFVIDKFPISRPNLTFSTLTVSNMSPEDSSIYLCSVEQPKNYGYTFGSGTRLTVV.

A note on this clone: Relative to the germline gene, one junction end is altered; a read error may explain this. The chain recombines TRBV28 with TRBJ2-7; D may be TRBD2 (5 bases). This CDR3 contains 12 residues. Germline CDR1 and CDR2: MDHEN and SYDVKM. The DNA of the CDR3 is TGTGCCAGCAGTTTTATTTCGGCCGAGGGCAATTTC. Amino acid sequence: CASSFISAEGNF.

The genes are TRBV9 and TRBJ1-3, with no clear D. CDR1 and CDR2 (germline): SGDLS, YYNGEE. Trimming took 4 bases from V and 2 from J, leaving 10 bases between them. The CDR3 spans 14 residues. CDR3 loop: CASSSGQTGNTIYF. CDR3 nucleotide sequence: TGTGCCAGCAGCTCCGGGCAGACTGGAAACACCATATATTTT.

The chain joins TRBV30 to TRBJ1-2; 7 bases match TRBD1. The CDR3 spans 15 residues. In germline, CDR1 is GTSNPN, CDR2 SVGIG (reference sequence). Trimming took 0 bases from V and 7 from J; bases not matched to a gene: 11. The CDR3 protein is CAWSVGNKGALGYTF. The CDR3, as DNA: TGTGCCTGGAGTGTTGGAAATAAGGGGGCGCTTGGCTACACCTTC.

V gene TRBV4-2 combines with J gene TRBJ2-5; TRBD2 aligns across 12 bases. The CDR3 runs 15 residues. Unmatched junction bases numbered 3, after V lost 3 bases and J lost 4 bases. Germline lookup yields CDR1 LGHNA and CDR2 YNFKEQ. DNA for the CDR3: TGTGCCAGCAGCCAGACTAGCGGGAGTGGAGAGACCCAGTACTTC. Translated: CASSQTSGSGETQYF.